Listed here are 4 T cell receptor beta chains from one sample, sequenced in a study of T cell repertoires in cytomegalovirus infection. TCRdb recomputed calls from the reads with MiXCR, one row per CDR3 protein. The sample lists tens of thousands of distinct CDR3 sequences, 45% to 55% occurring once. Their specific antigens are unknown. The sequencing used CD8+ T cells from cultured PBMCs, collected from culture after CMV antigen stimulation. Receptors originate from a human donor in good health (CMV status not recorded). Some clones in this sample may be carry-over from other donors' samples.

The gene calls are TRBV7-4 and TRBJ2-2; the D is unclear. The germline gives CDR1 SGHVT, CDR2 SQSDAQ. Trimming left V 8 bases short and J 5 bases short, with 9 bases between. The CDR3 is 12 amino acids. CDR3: CASRDRTGELFF. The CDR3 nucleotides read TGTGCCAGCCGTGATCGAACCGGGGAGCTGTTTTTT.

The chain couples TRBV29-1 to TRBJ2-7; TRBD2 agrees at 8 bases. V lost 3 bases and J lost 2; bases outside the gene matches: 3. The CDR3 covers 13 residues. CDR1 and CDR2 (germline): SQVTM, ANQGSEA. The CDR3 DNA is TGCAGCGTTGATCCGGGAGGGACCTACGAGCAGTACTTC. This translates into CSVDPGGTYEQYF.

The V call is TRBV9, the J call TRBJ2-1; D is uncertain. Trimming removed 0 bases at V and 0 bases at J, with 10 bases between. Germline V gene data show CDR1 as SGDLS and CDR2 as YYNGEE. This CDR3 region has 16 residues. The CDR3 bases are TGTGCCAGCAGCGTAGGTAGCATGAGCTCCTACAATGAGCAGTTCTTC. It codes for CASSVGSMSSYNEQFF.

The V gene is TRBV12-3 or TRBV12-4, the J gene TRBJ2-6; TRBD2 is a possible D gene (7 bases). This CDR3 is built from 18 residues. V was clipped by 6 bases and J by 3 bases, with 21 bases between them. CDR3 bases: TGTGCCAGCAGCCCCTCGGGGGGCGCATACGGTGGGGCCAACGTCCTGACTTTC. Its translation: CASSPSGGAYGGANVLTF.